This T cell receptor (beta chain) is from a study of T-cell memory formation after mild COVID-19. Study summary: TCR clusters were mostly donor specific.

It was 5'RACE with constant-segment primers that produced the TCR alpha and TCR beta cDNA libraries, which carried sample barcodes and UMIs. TCRdb used MiXCR to reprocess the 5' RACE reads, holding one entry per CDR3 protein. The table records over 350,000 distinct CDR3 sequences, roughly 15% of them present only once. The germline gives CDR1 SGHDT, CDR2 YYEEEE. The length of the CDR3 is 11 residues. Trimming pared 4 bases from V and 9 bases from J, leaving 11 bases between. General study findings and limits: Day 15 to 85 contracting clones showed balanced CD4/CD8; later expanders leaned CD4+. Largely, contracting CD4+ clones fell within CM and EM, and contracting CD8+ clones within EMRA.

Concerning this clonotype: Its antigen is not identified.

The specimen sequenced was PBMCs or a T cell subset sorted from them (not recorded which). The TCR originated in a man aged 18 to 29 who had mild COVID-19 (a few samples of this study predate the infection). Cell type and time point are not known. This rearrangement joins TRBV5-6 to TRBJ2-7; D not resolved. The CDR3 loop reads CASSLGVVQYF. DNA for the CDR3: TGTGCCAGCAGCCTCGGCGTTGTGCAGTACTTC.